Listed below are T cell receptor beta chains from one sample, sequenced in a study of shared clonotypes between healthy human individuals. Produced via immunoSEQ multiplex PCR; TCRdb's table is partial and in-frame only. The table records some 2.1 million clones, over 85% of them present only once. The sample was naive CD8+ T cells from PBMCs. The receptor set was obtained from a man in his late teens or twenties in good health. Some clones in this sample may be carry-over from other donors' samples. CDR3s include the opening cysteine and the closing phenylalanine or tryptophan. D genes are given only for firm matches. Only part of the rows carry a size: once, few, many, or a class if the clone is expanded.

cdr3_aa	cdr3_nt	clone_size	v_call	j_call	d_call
CAWSAPGTRYYNEQFF	TGTGCCTGGAGCGCCCCCGGGACTAGATACTACAATGAGCAGTTCTTC	NA	TRBV30	TRBJ2-1	TRBD2
CASSEGLAGYNEQFF	TGCGCCAGCAGTGAGGGGCTAGCGGGGTACAATGAGCAGTTCTTC	NA	TRBV10-1	TRBJ2-1	TRBD2
CSASGGQLPNNEKLFF	TGCAGCGCGTCAGGAGGACAGCTCCCCAATAATGAAAAACTGTTTTTT	NA	TRBV29-1	TRBJ1-4	NA
CASSVGGANYGYTF	TGTGCCAGCAGCGTAGGGGGAGCTAACTATGGCTACACCTTC	NA	TRBV9	TRBJ1-2	NA
CASSAGDVTQYF	TGTGCCAGCAGTGCGGGGGACGTGACCCAGTACTTC	NA	TRBV2	TRBJ2-5	NA
CASSVGPNTGELFF	TGTGCCAGCAGCGTAGGACCGAACACCGGGGAGCTGTTTTTT	NA	TRBV9	TRBJ2-2	NA
CASSVGNSGYSYNEQFF	TGTGCCAGCAGCGTAGGAAATAGCGGATACTCCTACAATGAGCAGTTCTTC	NA	TRBV9	TRBJ2-1	NA
CAISESGGIGSYNEQFF	TGTGCCATCAGTGAGTCAGGCGGGATCGGCTCCTACAATGAGCAGTTCTTC	NA	TRBV10-3	TRBJ2-1	NA
CSADRGMGGEQYF	TGCAGCGCCGACAGGGGAATGGGCGGCGAGCAGTACTTC	NA	TRBV29-1	TRBJ2-7	TRBD1
CAWRTGGSSGPITGFLVVEQYF	TGTGCCTGGAGGACAGGCGGGAGTTCAGGACCCATCACAGGTTTTTTGGTGGTCGAGCAGTACTTC	NA	TRBV30	TRBJ2-7	NA
CSVGVAGGADEQFF	TGCAGCGTTGGGGTAGCGGGAGGTGCCGATGAGCAGTTCTTC	NA	TRBV29-1	TRBJ2-1	TRBD2
CAWSVPGGPNQPQHF	TGTGCCTGGAGTGTACCAGGGGGGCCCAATCAGCCCCAGCATTTT	NA	TRBV30	TRBJ1-5	TRBD1
CASSLTGFQETQYF	TGTGCCAGCAGCCTTACGGGGTTCCAAGAGACCCAGTACTTC	NA	TRBV27	TRBJ2-5	NA
CASSLMDGYEAFF	TGTGCCAGCAGCTTAATGGACGGCTATGAAGCTTTCTTT	NA	TRBV7-3	TRBJ1-1	NA
CASSQSLAGSYNEQFF	TGTGCCAGCAGCCAATCTCTAGCGGGGTCCTACAATGAGCAGTTCTTC	NA	TRBV27	TRBJ2-1	TRBD2
CASSHGTGETEAFF	TGTGCCAGCAGCCACGGGACAGGGGAGACTGAAGCTTTCTTT	NA	TRBV7-8	TRBJ1-1	TRBD1
CASSQGPSGRVGETQYF	TGCGCCAGCAGCCAAGGTCCCAGCGGGAGGGTTGGAGAGACCCAGTACTTC	NA	TRBV4-1	TRBJ2-5	TRBD2
CSVEKREDYNEQFF	TGCAGCGTTGAAAAGCGGGAGGACTACAATGAGCAGTTCTTC	NA	TRBV29-1	TRBJ2-1	TRBD2
CAISESGTLARDTQYF	TGTGCCATCAGTGAGTCCGGGACATTAGCACGAGATACGCAGTATTTT	once	TRBV10-3	TRBJ2-3	NA
CATSRDMGAGNEQYF	TGTGCCACCAGCAGAGATATGGGGGCAGGTAACGAGCAGTACTTC	NA	TRBV15	TRBJ2-7	NA
CASSRGRIEQYF	TGTGCCAGCAGCAGGGGGCGAATCGAGCAGTACTTC	NA	TRBV14	TRBJ2-7	TRBD1
CASSDRDTGELFF	TGTGCCAGCAGTGACAGGGACACCGGGGAGCTGTTTTTT	NA	TRBV6-1	TRBJ2-2	NA
CASSWDRGETQYF	TGTGCCAGCAGCTGGGACAGGGGAGAGACCCAGTACTTC	NA	TRBV5-6	TRBJ2-5	TRBD1
CASSYTEGQSYGYTF	TGTGCCAGCAGTTACACCGAGGGACAGTCCTATGGCTACACCTTC	NA	TRBV6-5	TRBJ1-2	TRBD1
CASSVEGEGTQETQYF	TGTGCCAGCAGCGTAGAGGGGGAGGGGACCCAAGAGACCCAGTACTTC	NA	TRBV9	TRBJ2-5	NA
CAISEGDQTDTQYF	TGTGCCATCAGTGAGGGCGACCAGACAGATACGCAGTATTTT	once	TRBV10-3	TRBJ2-3	NA
CASSPSSASYEQYF	TGTGCCAGCAGCCCATCTAGCGCCTCCTACGAGCAGTACTTC	NA	TRBV28	TRBJ2-7	NA
CASRVGSGSFDEQFF	TGTGCCAGCAGGGTAGGTAGCGGGAGTTTCGATGAGCAGTTCTTC	NA	TRBV28	TRBJ2-1	TRBD2
CASSPGFGVSDTQYF	TGTGCCAGCAGCCCCGGTTTTGGCGTATCAGATACGCAGTATTTT	NA	TRBV7-9	TRBJ2-3	NA
CASSIYLGGNQPQHF	TGTGCCAGTAGTATTTATTTGGGGGGAAATCAGCCCCAGCATTTT	NA	TRBV19	TRBJ1-5	NA
CASSLAVGRNPRTVDNEQFF	TGTGCCAGCAGCTTAGCTGTTGGGCGAAACCCACGGACGGTCGACAATGAGCAGTTCTTC	NA	TRBV7-6	TRBJ2-1	NA
CASSIGLAAAYEQYF	TGTGCCAGTAGTATTGGGCTAGCGGCCGCCTACGAGCAGTACTTC	NA	TRBV19	TRBJ2-7	TRBD2
CASSPRDRGITEAFF	TGTGCCAGCAGCCCCCGGGACAGGGGCATCACTGAAGCTTTCTTT	NA	TRBV7-8	TRBJ1-1	TRBD1
CASSAGVGGYTF	TGTGCCAGCAGCGCTGGAGTTGGAGGCTACACCTTC	NA	TRBV9	TRBJ1-2	NA
CATSRDGSTNEKLFF	TGTGCCACCAGCAGAGATGGCTCAACTAATGAAAAACTGTTTTTT	NA	TRBV15	TRBJ1-4	NA
CASSSRGISTDTQYF	TGTGCCAGCAGCTCTCGGGGGATTAGCACAGATACGCAGTATTTT	NA	TRBV7-9	TRBJ2-3	NA
CASSVGPGGHEQFF	TGTGCCAGCAGCGTAGGTCCCGGGGGCCATGAGCAGTTCTTC	NA	TRBV9	TRBJ2-1	NA
CASSQGSQETQYF	TGCGCCAGCAGCCAAGGATCCCAAGAGACCCAGTACTTC	NA	TRBV4-1	TRBJ2-5	NA
CASSLGREAPYTGELFF	TGTGCCAGCAGTTTGGGGCGGGAGGCCCCCTACACCGGGGAGCTGTTTTTT	NA	TRBV28	TRBJ2-2	TRBD2
CASSPDTYEQYF	TGTGCCAGCAGTCCAGACACCTACGAGCAGTACTTC	NA	TRBV27	TRBJ2-7	NA
CASSLVFAASTDTQYF	TGTGCCAGCAGCTTAGTTTTTGCAGCTAGCACAGATACGCAGTATTTT	NA	TRBV7-8	TRBJ2-3	NA
CASSAGSEGLGEKLFF	TGTGCCAGCAGCGCGGGGTCTGAGGGGCTGGGCGAAAAACTGTTTTTT	NA	TRBV9	TRBJ1-4	NA
CASNGGLANTGELFF	TGTGCCAGCAACGGGGGACTAGCGAACACCGGGGAGCTGTTTTTT	once	TRBV7-9	TRBJ2-2	TRBD2
CASSRRAGPTYEQYF	TGTGCCAGCAGCCGGCGGGCAGGACCAACCTACGAGCAGTACTTC	once	TRBV11-1	TRBJ2-7	NA
CASSPSRGGTDTQYF	TGTGCCAGCAGCCCCAGCAGGGGGGGCACAGATACGCAGTATTTT	NA	TRBV7-9	TRBJ2-3	NA
CASSLLREGIRYEQYF	TGTGCCAGCAGTTTATTGCGGGAGGGAATACGGTACGAGCAGTACTTC	NA	TRBV28	TRBJ2-7	TRBD2
CASSLPGVMNTEAFF	TGTGCCAGCAGCTTACCAGGGGTCATGAACACTGAAGCTTTCTTT	few	TRBV7-6	TRBJ1-1	NA